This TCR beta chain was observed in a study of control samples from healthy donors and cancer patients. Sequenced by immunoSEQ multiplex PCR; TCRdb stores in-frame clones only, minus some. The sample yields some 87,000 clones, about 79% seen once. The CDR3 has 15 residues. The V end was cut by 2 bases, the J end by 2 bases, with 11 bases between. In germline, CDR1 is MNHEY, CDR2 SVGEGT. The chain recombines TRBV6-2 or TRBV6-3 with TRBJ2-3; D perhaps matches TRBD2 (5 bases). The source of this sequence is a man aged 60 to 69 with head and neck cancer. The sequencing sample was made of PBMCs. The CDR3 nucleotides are TGTGCCAGCAGTTACGAACGGGGAAACACAGATACGCAGTATTTT. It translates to CASSYERGNTDTQYF.